These 21 T cell receptor beta chains were all obtained from the same sample, sequenced in a study of blood T cell repertoires in COVID-19. The protocol was immunoSEQ multiplex PCR, while the TCRdb copy is restricted to in-frame clones and leaves out a portion. The table lists about 42,000 clones, 85% to 90% of them singletons. The specimen sequenced was peripheral blood. These receptors originate from an older man with acute or convalescent COVID-19.

V gene TRBV30 combines with J gene TRBJ1-1; 9 bases are shared with TRBD1. Unmatched junction bases numbered 9, after V lost 5 bases and J lost 5 bases. In germline, CDR1 is GTSNPN, CDR2 SVGIG (reference sequence). This CDR3 comprises 14 residues. Written as DNA, the CDR3 is TGTGCCTGGTCCGGGACAGGGCGAAGAACTGAAGCTTTCTTT. Amino acid sequence: CAWSGTGRRTEAFF.

This clone has a handful of counts. This chain uses TRBV6-5 with TRBJ1-1; D gene unclear. There are 12 residues in the CDR3. V lost 6 bases and J 4 bases, leaving 9 bases between the germline ends. Germline loops: CDR1 MNHEY, CDR2 SVGAGI. CDR3: CASRRGPTEAFF. The CDR3 DNA reads as TGTGCCAGCAGACGGGGTCCCACTGAAGCTTTCTTT.

The chain combines TRBV30 with TRBJ2-1; TRBD2 aligns across 8 bases. The CDR3 has 14 amino acids. Germline CDR1 and CDR2: GTSNPN and SVGIG (reference sequence). Trimming removed 6 bases from V and 3 bases from J; junction bases left unmatched: 7. The chain's CDR3 is CACRTTSVYNEQFF. CDR3 in DNA: TGTGCCTGCAGAACGACTAGCGTCTACAATGAGCAGTTCTTC.

The gene calls are TRBV19 and TRBJ1-4; D not resolved. CDR3 length equals 15 residues. The germline gives CDR1 LNHDA, CDR2 SQIVND (reference sequence). V was clipped by 4 bases and J by 6 bases, with 15 bases between them. CDR3 sequence (DNA): TGTGCCAGTAGTACTCCCATGCGCCTTTATGAAAAACTGTTTTTT. Its protein is CASSTPMRLYEKLFF. Using reference TRBV19 and TRBJ1-4 for the parts outside the CDR3, the full variable domain is DGGITQSPKYLFRKEGQNVTLSCEQNLNHDAMYWYRQDPGQGLRLIYYSQIVNDFQKGDIAEGYSVSREKKESFPLTVTSAQKNPTAFYLCASSTPMRLYEKLFFGSGTQLSVL.

The chain has TRBV5-1 and TRBJ1-4, with D tentatively TRBD1 (6 bases). The V gene lost 2 bases and the J gene lost 4 bases, with 9 bases spanning the gap. The V gene's germline CDR1 is SGHRS and CDR2 YFSETQ. This CDR3 has 14 amino acids. CDR3 sequence: CASSLQGSNEKLFF. In nucleotides, the CDR3 is TGCGCCAGCAGCTTACAGGGAAGTAATGAAAAACTGTTTTTT. Supplemented by reference TRBV5-1 and TRBJ1-4, the full variable domain reads KAGVTQTPRYLIKTRGQQVTLSCSPISGHRSVSWYQQTPGQGLQFLFEYFSETQRNKGNFPGRFSGRQFSNSRSEMNVSTLELGDSALYLCASSLQGSNEKLFFGSGTQLSVL.

CDR3 sequence: CASSLDRGEQYF. CDR3 in DNA: TGCGCCAGCAGCTTGGACAGGGGCGAGCAGTACTTC. The V gene is TRBV5-1, the J gene TRBJ2-7; TRBD1 matches 7 bases. Germline CDR1 reads SGHRS; CDR2 reads YFSETQ. CDR3 size: 12 residues. Losses at the gene ends were 0 bases for V and 6 bases for J; bases not matched to a gene: 0.

The chain couples TRBV27 to TRBJ1-1; D is possibly TRBD1 (5 bases). The CDR3 spans 12 residues. The V gene's germline CDR1 is MNHEY and CDR2 SMNVEV (reference sequence). With 8 bases removed from V and 2 bases from J, the gap between germline ends came to 9 bases. The CDR3 coding sequence is TGTGCCAGCGTCGGGGGAAACACTGAAGCTTTCTTT. As protein: CASVGGNTEAFF.

V and J are TRBV30 and TRBJ2-2; the D gene is possibly TRBD1 (6 bases). Between the trimmed V and J ends, which lost 7 bases and 9 bases, there was a span of 18 bases. CDR1 and CDR2 (germline): GTSNPN, SVGIG (reference sequence). The CDR3 spans 13 residues. The DNA for the CDR3 is TGTGCCTCCCAATCCAGGGGTCGGCGGGAGCTGTTTTTT. Protein: CASQSRGRRELFF.

The chain couples TRBV6-5 to TRBJ2-2; 8 bases fit TRBD1. Trimming removed 6 bases from V and 5 bases from J; junction bases left unmatched: 2. The CDR3 contains 13 residues. Germline lookup yields CDR1 MNHEY and CDR2 SVGAGI. Here the CDR3 reads CASSWTGTGELFF. In DNA form, the CDR3 reads TGTGCCAGCAGCTGGACAGGGACCGGGGAGCTGTTTTTT.

This chain connects TRBV5-4 to TRBJ2-7, with 7 bases fitting TRBD2. CDR1 and CDR2 (germline): SGHNT, YYREEE (reference sequence). The J segment lost 2 bases and the V segment lost 5 bases, leaving 13 bases of the junction unmatched. The CDR3 consists of 16 residues. Here the CDR3 reads CASRDYFREDTYEQYF. CDR3 bases: TGTGCCAGCAGAGATTATTTCCGGGAGGACACCTACGAGCAGTACTTC.

The chain recombines TRBV15 with TRBJ1-5; D perhaps matches TRBD1 (5 bases). The CDR3 runs to 15 residues. V was shortened by 5 bases and J by 7 bases, with 18 bases between the two germline ends. The germline CDR1 and CDR2 sequences are LNHNV and YYDKDF (reference sequence). CDR3: CATSGQGEVRQPQHF. For the CDR3, the DNA is TGTGCCACCAGCGGTCAAGGGGAGGTGCGACAGCCCCAGCATTTT. Full variable domain (missing parts from reference TRBV15 and TRBJ1-5): DAMVIQNPRYQVTQFGKPVTLSCSQTLNHNVMYWYQQKSSQAPKLLFHYYDKDFNNEADTPDNFQSRRPNTSFCFLDIRSPGLGDTAMYLCATSGQGEVRQPQHFGDGTRLSIL.

This chain's CDR3 is CASGASGVHYEQYF. Here the CDR3 DNA reads TGTGCCAGCGGCGCTAGCGGGGTCCACTACGAGCAGTACTTC. The rearrangement uses TRBV11-2 and TRBJ2-7, with 9 bases that match TRBD2. CDR1 is SGHAT, CDR2 FQNNGV, per germline. The CDR3 loop spans 14 amino acids. The V gene end was trimmed by 8 bases and the J gene end by 3 bases; junction bases not matched to a gene: 8.

This clone was recorded once. The DNA of the CDR3 is TGTGCCAGCTCACCCTCATGGGAGGGGAATGAGCAGTTCTTC. It translates to CASSPSWEGNEQFF. The V call is TRBV18, the J call TRBJ2-1, with 7 bases identical to TRBD2. Losses at the gene ends were 3 bases for V and 7 bases for J; bases not matched to a gene: 6. Germline CDR1 KGHSH, CDR2 LQKENI. The CDR3 is made up of 14 amino acids.

The J gene is TRBJ1-1, the V gene TRBV19; TRBD1 aligns across 10 bases. Trimming removed 1 base from V and 4 bases from J; junction bases left unmatched: 3. The CDR3 has 15 amino acids. The germline gives CDR1 LNHDA, CDR2 SQIVND (reference sequence). CDR3 sequence (DNA): TGTGCCAGTAGTATAGTGACAGGGGGCTCCACTGAAGCTTTCTTT. Residues: CASSIVTGGSTEAFF.

The chain links TRBV11-3 to TRBJ2-2; possibly TRBD1 for D (5 bases). The CDR3 has 15 residues. CDR1 and CDR2 (germline): SGHNT, YENEEA. The V end lost 3 bases, the J end lost 4 bases, and 12 bases lay between the germline ends. CDR3 coding DNA: TGTGCCAGCAGCTTCCGGCAGGGCGGCACCGGGGAGCTGTTTTTT. It translates to CASSFRQGGTGELFF. Using reference TRBV11-3 and TRBJ2-2 for the parts outside the CDR3, the full variable domain is EAGVVQSPRYKIIEKKQPVAFWCNPISGHNTLYWYLQNLGQGPELLIRYENEEAVDDSQLPKDRFSAERLKGVDSTLKIQPAELGDSAVYLCASSFRQGGTGELFFGEGSRLTVL.

V gene TRBV25-1 combines with J gene TRBJ2-7; 7 nucleotides match TRBD1. Germline loops: CDR1 MGHDK, CDR2 SYGVNS. V shed 6 bases, J shed 5 bases, and the junction held 7 bases outside the gene matches. There are 13 residues in the CDR3. CDR3 loop: CASRKTGTNEQYF. In DNA, the CDR3 is TGTGCCAGCAGGAAGACAGGGACGAACGAGCAGTACTTC.

The chain combines TRBV4-2 with TRBJ2-3; TRBD2 aligns across 9 bases. Germline CDR1 and CDR2: LGHNA and YNFKEQ. The J segment lost 6 bases and the V segment lost 1 base, leaving 11 bases of the junction unmatched. CDR3 size: 17 residues. The CDR3 bases are TGTGCCAGCAGCCAAGGGGAGGGGGTAGCGGGAGCCGATACGCAGTATTTT. This sequence encodes CASSQGEGVAGADTQYF.

The chain joins TRBV6-5 to TRBJ1-6; D is possibly TRBD1 (6 bases). CDR1 and CDR2 from the germline V gene are MNHEY and SVGAGI. The CDR3 is 14 residues long. Between the trimmed V and J ends, which lost 11 bases and 10 bases, there was a span of 21 bases. CDR3 sequence: CASLGAGSKSPLHF. CDR3 bases: TGTGCCTCCCTGGGGGCTGGCTCTAAATCACCCCTCCACTTT.

The V gene is TRBV28, the J gene TRBJ2-5, with 11 bases that match TRBD1. Germline values: CDR1 MDHEN, CDR2 SYDVKM. There are 16 residues in the CDR3. Germline trimming cut 5 bases from V and 2 bases from J; bases unmatched to any gene: 7. As DNA, the CDR3 is TGTGCCAGCAGTCCCTGGACAGGGGGCGAACAAGAGACCCAGTACTTC. Its protein product is CASSPWTGGEQETQYF.

This clone was detected once. The chain combines TRBV7-2 with TRBJ2-1; 9 bases agree with TRBD2. From germline, CDR1 is SGHTA and CDR2 FQGNSA. The length of the CDR3 is 15 residues. After removal of 3 bases from V and 8 bases from J, the junction contained 8 bases not matched to a gene. Here the CDR3 reads CASSFQTSGGDEQFF. The CDR3 nucleotides are TGTGCCAGCAGCTTCCAGACTAGCGGAGGAGATGAGCAGTTCTTC. The full variable domain, its missing parts supplied by reference TRBV7-2 and TRBJ2-1, is GAGVSQSPSNKVTEKGKDVELRCDPISGHTALYWYRQSLGQGLEFLIYFQGNSAPDKSGLPSDRFSAERTGGSVSTLTIQRTQQEDSAVYLCASSFQTSGGDEQFFGPGTRLTVL.

The chain uses TRBV24-1 and TRBJ2-5; D perhaps matches TRBD1 (6 bases). V was clipped by 12 bases and J by 5 bases, with 18 bases between them. Germline CDR1 KGHDR, CDR2 SFDVKD. CDR3 length equals 13 residues. The CDR3 loop reads CASHNRALETQYF. For the CDR3, the DNA is TGTGCCTCTCATAACAGGGCCCTTGAGACCCAGTACTTC.